This TCR beta chain was profiled in a study of beta chain features in type 1 diabetes. Study results and caveats: Healthy donors had naive, central memory and Treg TCRB repertoires that appeared less similar than those seen among patients. Shorter TCRB CDR3s, moderately but significantly so, marked every one of the four CD4+ subsets in Type 1 diabetes patients.

It was one heparinised blood draw, averaging about 120 mL, that each donor gave. Expressed TCRB transcripts were sequenced because the entire RNA isolate underwent reverse transcription. Sequenced by immunoSEQ multiplex PCR; TCRdb stores in-frame clones only, minus some. This table holds roughly 140,000 clones, around 8% found once. On this clone itself: Its antigen is still unknown.

Germline lookup yields CDR1 SGHTA and CDR2 FQGNSA. The V gene end was trimmed by 2 bases and the J gene end by 1 base; junction bases not matched to a gene: 3. The CDR3 is 16 residues long. The V call is TRBV7-2, the J call TRBJ2-1; the match to TRBD2 covers 9 bases. Material for sequencing was central memory CD4+ T cells from blood. This TCR was recovered from a man between 18 and 35 years old in good health. The CDR3 here is CASSLTSGLSYNEQFF. The DNA for the CDR3 is TGTGCCAGCAGCTTAACTAGCGGGCTTTCCTACAATGAGCAGTTCTTC.